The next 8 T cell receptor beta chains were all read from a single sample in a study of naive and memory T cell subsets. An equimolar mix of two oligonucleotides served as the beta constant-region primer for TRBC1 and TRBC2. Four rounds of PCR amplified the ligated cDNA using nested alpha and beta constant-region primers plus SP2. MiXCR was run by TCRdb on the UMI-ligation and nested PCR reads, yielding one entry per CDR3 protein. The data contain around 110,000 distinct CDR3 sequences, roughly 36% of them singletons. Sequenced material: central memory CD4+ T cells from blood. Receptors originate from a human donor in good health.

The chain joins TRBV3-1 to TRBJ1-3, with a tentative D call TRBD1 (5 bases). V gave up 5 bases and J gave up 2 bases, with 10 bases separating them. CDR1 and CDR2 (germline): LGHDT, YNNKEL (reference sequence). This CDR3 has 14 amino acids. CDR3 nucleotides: TGTGCCAGCAGCGAAGGGGCGGCTGGAAACACCATATATTTT. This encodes CASSEGAAGNTIYF. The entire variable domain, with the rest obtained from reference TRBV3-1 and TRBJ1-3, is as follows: DTAVSQTPKYLVTQMGNDKSIKCEQNLGHDTMYWYKQDSKKFLKIMFSYNNKELIINETVPNRFSPKSPDKAHLNLHINSLELGDSAVYFCASSEGAAGNTIYFGEGSWLTVV.

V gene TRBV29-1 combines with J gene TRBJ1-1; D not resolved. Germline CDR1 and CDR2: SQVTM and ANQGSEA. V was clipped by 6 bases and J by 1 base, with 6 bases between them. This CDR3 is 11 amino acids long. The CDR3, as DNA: TGCAGCGTGAACAGGAACACTGAAGCTTTCTTT. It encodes CSVNRNTEAFF. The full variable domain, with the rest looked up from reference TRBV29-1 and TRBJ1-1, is SAVISQKPSRDICQRGTSLTIQCQVDSQVTMMFWYRQQPGQSLTLIATANQGSEATYESGFVIDKFPISRPNLTFSTLTVSNMSPEDSSIYLCSVNRNTEAFFGQGTRLTVV.

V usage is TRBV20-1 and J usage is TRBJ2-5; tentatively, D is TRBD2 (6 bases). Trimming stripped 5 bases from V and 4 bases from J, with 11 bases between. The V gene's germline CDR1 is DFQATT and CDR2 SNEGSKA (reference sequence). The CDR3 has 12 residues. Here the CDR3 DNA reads TGCAGTGCTCCGGAGGAGGGAGAGACCCAGTACTTC. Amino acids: CSAPEEGETQYF.

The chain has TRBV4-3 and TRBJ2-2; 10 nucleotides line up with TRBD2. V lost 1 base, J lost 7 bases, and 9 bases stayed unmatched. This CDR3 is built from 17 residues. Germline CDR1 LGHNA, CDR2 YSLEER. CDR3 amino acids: CASSQGDSGRYGGELFF. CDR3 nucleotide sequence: TGCGCCAGCAGCCAAGGGGATAGCGGGAGGTACGGCGGGGAGCTGTTTTTT.

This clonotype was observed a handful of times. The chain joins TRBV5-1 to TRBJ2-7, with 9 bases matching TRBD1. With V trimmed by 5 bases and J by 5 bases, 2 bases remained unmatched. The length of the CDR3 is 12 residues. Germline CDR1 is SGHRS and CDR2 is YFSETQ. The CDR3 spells CASRRDRDEQYF. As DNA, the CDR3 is TGCGCCAGCAGACGGGACAGGGACGAGCAGTACTTC.

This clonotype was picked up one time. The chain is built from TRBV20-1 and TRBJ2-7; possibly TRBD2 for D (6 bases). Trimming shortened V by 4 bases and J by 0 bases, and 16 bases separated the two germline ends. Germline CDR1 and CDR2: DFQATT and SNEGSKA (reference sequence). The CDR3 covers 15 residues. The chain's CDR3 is CSATGRTQSSYEQYF. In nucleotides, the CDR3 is TGCAGTGCTACCGGGAGAACTCAAAGCTCCTACGAGCAGTACTTC.

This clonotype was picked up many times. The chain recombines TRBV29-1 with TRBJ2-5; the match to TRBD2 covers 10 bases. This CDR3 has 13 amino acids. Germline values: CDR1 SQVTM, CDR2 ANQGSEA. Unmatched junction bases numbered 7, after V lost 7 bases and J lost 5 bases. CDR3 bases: TGCAGCGCCGCAGCTAGCGGGAGTGAGACCCAGTACTTC. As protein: CSAAASGSETQYF.

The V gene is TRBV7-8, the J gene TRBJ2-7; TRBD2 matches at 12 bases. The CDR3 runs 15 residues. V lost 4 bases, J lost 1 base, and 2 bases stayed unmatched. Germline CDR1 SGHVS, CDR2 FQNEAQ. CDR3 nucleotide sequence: TGTGCCAGCAGCTCACTAGCGGGAGGTTCCTACGAGCAGTACTTC. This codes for CASSSLAGGSYEQYF.